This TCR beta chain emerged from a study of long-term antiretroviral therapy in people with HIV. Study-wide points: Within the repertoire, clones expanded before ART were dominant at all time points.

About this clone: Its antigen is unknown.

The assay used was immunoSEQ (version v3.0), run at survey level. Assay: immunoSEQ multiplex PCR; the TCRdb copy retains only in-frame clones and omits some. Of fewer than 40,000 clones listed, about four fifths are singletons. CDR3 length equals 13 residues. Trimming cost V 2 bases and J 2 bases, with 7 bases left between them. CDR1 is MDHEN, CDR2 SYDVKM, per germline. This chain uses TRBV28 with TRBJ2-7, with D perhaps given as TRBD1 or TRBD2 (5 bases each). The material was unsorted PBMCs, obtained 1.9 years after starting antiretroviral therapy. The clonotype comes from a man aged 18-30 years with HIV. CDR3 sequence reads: CASSLRGPYEQYF. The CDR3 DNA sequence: TGTGCCAGCAGTTTACGGGGCCCCTACGAGCAGTACTTC. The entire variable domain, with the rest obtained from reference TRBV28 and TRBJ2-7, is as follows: DVKVTQSSRYLVKRTGEKVFLECVQDMDHENMFWYRQDPGLGLRLIYFSYDVKMKEKGDIPEGYSVSREKKERFSLILESASTNQTSMYLCASSLRGPYEQYFGPGTRLTVT.